The 20 T cell receptor beta chains below were found in one sample sequenced in a study of cytomegalovirus exposure and HLA in healthy donors. This PCR relied on a set of 60 Vbeta primers and 13 Jbeta primers. The table came from immunoSEQ multiplex PCR; TCRdb's copy has only in-frame clones and leaves some out. The data hold more than 150,000 clones, with around 85% observed a single time. The sequenced material came from PBMCs. These TCRs come from a man between 45 and 60 years old in good health and CMV-seropositive.

The rearrangement links TRBV5-1 to TRBJ2-4; 9 bases fit TRBD2. V lost 0 bases to trimming and J lost 0 bases; unmatched junction nucleotides: 7. The V gene's germline CDR1 is SGHRS and CDR2 YFSETQ. The CDR3 has 18 residues. The chain's CDR3 is CASSLGLAGLIAKNIQYF. In nucleotides, the CDR3 is TGCGCCAGCAGCTTGGGGCTAGCGGGGCTGATAGCCAAAAACATTCAGTACTTC. Variable domain in full (rest from reference TRBV5-1 and TRBJ2-4): KAGVTQTPRYLIKTRGQQVTLSCSPISGHRSVSWYQQTPGQGLQFLFEYFSETQRNKGNFPGRFSGRQFSNSRSEMNVSTLELGDSALYLCASSLGLAGLIAKNIQYFGAGTRLSVL.

This clone was detected only a few times. The chain couples TRBV4-3 to TRBJ2-2, with TRBD2 matching 11 bases. This CDR3 is built from 16 residues. Germline lookup yields CDR1 LGHNA and CDR2 YSLEER. V was clipped by 1 base and J by 7 bases; unmatched bases: 5. Written as DNA, the CDR3 is TGCGCCAGCAGCCAAGCACTAGCGGGGGCGGGCGGGGAGCTGTTTTTT. It yields the protein CASSQALAGAGGELFF.

This chain joins TRBV4-1 and TRBJ1-1; 7 bases agree with TRBD1. Trimming at V came to 3 bases and at J to 6 bases, leaving 7 bases not matched to a gene. This CDR3 is built from 14 residues. The germline gives CDR1 MGHRA, CDR2 YSYEKL. CDR3 in DNA: TGCGCCAGCAGCCAGACAGGGACCCACCCTGAAGCTTTCTTT. Translation: CASSQTGTHPEAFF.

The chain combines TRBV10-1 with TRBJ1-1; 10 positions match TRBD1. Trimming at V came to 6 bases and at J to 6 bases, leaving 7 bases not matched to a gene. The CDR3 has 14 amino acids. Looked up from germline, CDR1 is WNHNN and CDR2 is SYGVQD (reference sequence). The CDR3 DNA follows: TGCGCCAGCAGCCGGACAGGGGGAAGCGCTGAAGCTTTCTTT. It codes for CASSRTGGSAEAFF.

The gene calls are TRBV7-6 and TRBJ2-2, with 7 bases identical to TRBD1. The CDR3 runs 14 residues. From germline, CDR1 is SGHVS and CDR2 FNYEAQ. V lost 3 bases and J lost 3; bases outside the gene matches: 1. The CDR3 protein is CASSFGTDTGELFF. The CDR3, as DNA: TGTGCCAGCAGCTTTGGGACAGACACCGGGGAGCTGTTTTTT.

The chain combines TRBV6-1 with TRBJ2-2; D is undetermined. Germline CDR1 reads MNHNS; CDR2 reads SASEGT. CDR3 length: 10 residues. Trimming shortened V by 9 bases and J by 6 bases, and 5 bases separated the two germline ends. The CDR3 DNA is TGTGCCAGTCAGTCCGGGGAGCTGTTTTTT. This codes for CASQSGELFF.

This rearrangement joins TRBV7-2 to TRBJ2-3; TRBD1 aligns across 9 bases. V gave up 4 bases and J gave up 14 bases; unmatched junction bases: 7. The CDR3 length is 12 residues. Per the germline V gene, CDR1 is SGHTA and CDR2 is FQGNSA. The chain's CDR3 is CASSWGQGVSYF. The CDR3 DNA sequence: TGTGCCAGCAGCTGGGGACAGGGTGTGTCGTATTTT.

The chain joins TRBV6-5 to TRBJ2-1, with D possibly being TRBD2 (6 bases). V lost 2 bases to trimming and J lost 0 bases, with 8 bases between them. CDR1 and CDR2 (germline): MNHEY, SVGAGI. The CDR3 covers 15 residues. In DNA form, the CDR3 reads TGTGCCAGCAGTTACACCGGGAGCTCCTACAATGAGCAGTTCTTC. Residues: CASSYTGSSYNEQFF.

This chain joins TRBV5-4 and TRBJ1-5, with D perhaps matching TRBD1 (6 bases). This CDR3 spans 15 amino acids. Germline CDR1 and CDR2: SGHNT and YYREEE (reference sequence). The germline V and J ends were trimmed by 4 bases and 5 bases, with 16 bases remaining between them. The CDR3 nucleotides are TGTGCCAGCAGCCCAGATGGGGGGGCGGATCAGCCCCAGCATTTT. Translation: CASSPDGGADQPQHF.

This chain uses TRBV6-6 with TRBJ1-1; D perhaps matches TRBD1 (6 bases). The CDR3 has 14 residues. In germline, CDR1 is MNHNY, CDR2 SVGAGI (reference sequence). V was pared by 5 bases and J by 4 bases, with 14 bases between. The CDR3 loop reads CASSPGGPITEAFF. The CDR3 nucleotides read TGTGCCAGCAGTCCGGGGGGCCCCATCACTGAAGCTTTCTTT.

The sample holds one count of this clone. The chain joins TRBV5-1 to TRBJ2-5; 10 nucleotides match TRBD2. V lost 4 bases and J lost 7; bases outside the gene matches: 16. The CDR3 spans 17 residues. Germline V gene lookup returns CDR1 SGHRS and CDR2 YFSETQ. DNA for the CDR3: TGCGCCAGCAGCGGAGGGGCTAGCGGGGGCCCCCAGAGGACCCAGTACTTC. It codes for CASSGGASGGPQRTQYF.

This clone has only a few counts. This chain joins TRBV19 and TRBJ1-1; D is undetermined. The CDR3 is 13 residues long. CDR1 is LNHDA and CDR2 is SQIVND in the germline V gene (reference sequence). V gave up 6 bases and J gave up 5 bases, with 13 bases separating them. In DNA, the CDR3 is TGTGCCAGTAGCCAACAGCACGGAACTGAAGCTTTCTTT. Encoded protein: CASSQQHGTEAFF.

V and J are TRBV10-3 and TRBJ2-1; tentatively, D is TRBD1 (6 bases). CDR1 and CDR2 (germline): ENHRY, SYGVKD. CDR3 length equals 14 residues. V lost 3 bases and J lost 1, with 7 bases in between. CDR3 DNA: TGTGCCATCAGTGACAGGGGATCCTACAATGAGCAGTTCTTC. Its translation is CAISDRGSYNEQFF.

This clone was counted once. J is TRBJ2-6 and V is TRBV28; 10 positions agree with TRBD2. The CDR3 is 18 residues long. Trimming at V came to 4 bases and at J to 1 base, leaving 7 bases not matched to a gene. CDR1 and CDR2 from the germline V gene are MDHEN and SYDVKM. CDR3 bases: TGTGCCAGCAGTTCCAGGACTAGCGGTCTGTCTGGGGCCAACGTCCTGACTTTC. As protein: CASSSRTSGLSGANVLTF.

V and J are TRBV12-5 and TRBJ1-1; D perhaps matches TRBD1 (5 bases). Germline V gives CDR1 LGHNT, CDR2 FRNRAP. Trimming stripped 2 bases from V and 1 base from J, with 5 bases between. This CDR3 comprises 13 residues. The CDR3 DNA reads as TGTGCTAGTGGTTTGCAGGGGAACACTGAAGCTTTCTTT. It encodes CASGLQGNTEAFF.

This chain links TRBV15 with TRBJ2-2; 7 bases align to TRBD1. Unmatched junction bases numbered 4, after V lost 0 bases and J lost 3 bases. The CDR3 totals 16 residues. Germline loops: CDR1 LNHNV, CDR2 YYDKDF (reference sequence). The CDR3 nucleotides are TGTGCCACCAGCAGAGAGTGGACAGGATACACCGGGGAGCTGTTTTTT. Translation gives CATSREWTGYTGELFF.

V and J are TRBV9 and TRBJ2-3; D is uncertain. Germline lookup yields CDR1 SGDLS and CDR2 YYNGEE. The CDR3 extends over 14 amino acids. The germline V and J ends were trimmed by 4 bases and 0 bases, with 9 bases remaining between them. CDR3 in amino acids: CASSIPESTDTQYF. CDR3 DNA sequence: TGTGCCAGCAGCATACCGGAGAGCACAGATACGCAGTATTTT.

This rearrangement joins TRBV11-2 to TRBJ2-2; 12 bases are a match to TRBD2. Per germline, CDR1 SGHAT and CDR2 FQNNGV. The CDR3 runs 16 residues. The V gene end was trimmed by 1 base and the J gene end by 7 bases; junction bases not matched to a gene: 4. As DNA, the CDR3 is TGTGCCAGCAGCTTAGCTCCGACTAGCGGGGGCGGGGAGCTGTTTTTT. Translation: CASSLAPTSGGGELFF. Full variable domain (remainder filled in from reference TRBV11-2 and TRBJ2-2): EAGVAQSPRYKIIEKRQSVAFWCNPISGHATLYWYQQILGQGPKLLIQFQNNGVVDDSQLPKDRFSAERLKGVDSTLKIQPAKLEDSAVYLCASSLAPTSGGGELFFGEGSRLTVL.

V and J are TRBV10-3 and TRBJ2-1; D is perhaps TRBD2 (6 bases). Between the trimmed V and J ends, which lost 0 bases and 7 bases, there was a span of 13 bases. From germline, CDR1 is ENHRY and CDR2 SYGVKD. The CDR3 runs 15 residues. DNA for the CDR3: TGTGCCATCAGTGAGTCGGGGGGTCCAGAGAATGAGCAGTTCTTC. It translates to CAISESGGPENEQFF.

This CDR3 is CASSHPQGNEQYF. CDR3 sequence (DNA): TGTGCCAGCAGCCACCCCCAGGGAAACGAGCAGTACTTC. The chain carries TRBV27 and TRBJ2-7, with TRBD1 as a possible D gene (5 bases). Germline values: CDR1 MNHEY, CDR2 SMNVEV (reference sequence). Trimming removed 6 bases from V and 5 bases from J, with 14 bases in between. The CDR3 runs to 13 residues.